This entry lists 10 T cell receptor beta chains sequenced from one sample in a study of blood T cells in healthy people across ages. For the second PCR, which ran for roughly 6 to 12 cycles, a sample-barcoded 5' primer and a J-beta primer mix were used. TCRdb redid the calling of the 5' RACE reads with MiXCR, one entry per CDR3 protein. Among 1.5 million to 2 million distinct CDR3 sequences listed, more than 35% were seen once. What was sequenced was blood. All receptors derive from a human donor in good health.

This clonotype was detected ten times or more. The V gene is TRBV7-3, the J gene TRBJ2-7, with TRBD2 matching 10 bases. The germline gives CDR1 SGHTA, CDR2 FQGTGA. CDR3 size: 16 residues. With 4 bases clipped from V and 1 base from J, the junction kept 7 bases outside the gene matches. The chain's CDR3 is CASSSPGLASSYEQYF. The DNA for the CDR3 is TGTGCCAGCAGCTCTCCGGGACTAGCGTCGTCCTACGAGCAGTACTTC.

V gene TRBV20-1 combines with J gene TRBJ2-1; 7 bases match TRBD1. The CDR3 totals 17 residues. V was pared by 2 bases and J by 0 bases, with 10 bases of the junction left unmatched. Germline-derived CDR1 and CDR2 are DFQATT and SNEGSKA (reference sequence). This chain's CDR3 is CSARPTGTATSYNEQFF. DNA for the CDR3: TGCAGTGCTAGACCTACAGGGACAGCAACCTCCTACAATGAGCAGTTCTTC.

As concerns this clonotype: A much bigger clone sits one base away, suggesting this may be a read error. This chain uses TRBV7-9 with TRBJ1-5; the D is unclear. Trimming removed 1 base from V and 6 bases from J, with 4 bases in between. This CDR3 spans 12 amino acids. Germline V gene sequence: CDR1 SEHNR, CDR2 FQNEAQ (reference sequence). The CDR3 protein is CASSLGIQPQHF. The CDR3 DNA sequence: TGTGCCAGCAGCTTAGGCATTCAGCCCCAGCATTTT.

CDR3 amino acids: CASSFPGPLVEQFF. The CDR3 region has the DNA TGTGCCAGCAGTTTCCCGGGGCCCCTAGTTGAGCAGTTCTTC. This sequence joins TRBV28 and TRBJ2-1; D might be TRBD1 or TRBD2, each matching 5 bases. Germline V gene sequence: CDR1 MDHEN, CDR2 SYDVKM. The CDR3 consists of 14 residues. V lost 3 bases and J lost 9, with 15 bases in between.

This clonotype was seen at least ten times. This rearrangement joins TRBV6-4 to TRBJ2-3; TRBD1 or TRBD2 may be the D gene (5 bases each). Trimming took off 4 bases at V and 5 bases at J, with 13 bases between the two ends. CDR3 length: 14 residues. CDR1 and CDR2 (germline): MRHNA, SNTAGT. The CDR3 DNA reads TGTGCCAGCAGTGGGGACGGAGAGGGAGATACGCAGTATTTT. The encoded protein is CASSGDGEGDTQYF.

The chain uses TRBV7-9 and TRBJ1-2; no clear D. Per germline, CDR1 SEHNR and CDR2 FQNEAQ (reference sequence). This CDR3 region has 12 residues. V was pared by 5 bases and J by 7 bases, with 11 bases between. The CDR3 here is CASSQTDFGYTF. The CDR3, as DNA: TGTGCCAGCAGCCAGACCGACTTTGGCTACACCTTC. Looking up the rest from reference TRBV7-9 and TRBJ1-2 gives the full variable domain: DTGVSQNPRHKITKRGQNVTFRCDPISEHNRLYWYRQTLGQGPEFLTYFQNEAQLEKSRLLSDRFSAERPKGSFSTLEIQRTEQGDSAMYLCASSQTDFGYTFGSGTRLTVV.

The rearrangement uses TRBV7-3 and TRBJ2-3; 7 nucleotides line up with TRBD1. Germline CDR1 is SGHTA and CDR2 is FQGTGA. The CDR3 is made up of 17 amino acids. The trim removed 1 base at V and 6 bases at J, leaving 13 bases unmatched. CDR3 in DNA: TGTGCCAGCAGCTTAAGGGACAGTCCCTTTGGTTTGGATACGCAGTATTTT. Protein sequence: CASSLRDSPFGLDTQYF.

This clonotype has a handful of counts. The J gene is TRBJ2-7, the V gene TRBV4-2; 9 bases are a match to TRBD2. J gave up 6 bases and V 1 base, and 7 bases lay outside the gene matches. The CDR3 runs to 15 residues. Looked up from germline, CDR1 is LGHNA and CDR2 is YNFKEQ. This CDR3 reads CASSQGRGGAVEQYF. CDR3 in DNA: TGTGCCAGCAGCCAAGGTCGCGGGGGGGCGGTCGAGCAGTACTTC.

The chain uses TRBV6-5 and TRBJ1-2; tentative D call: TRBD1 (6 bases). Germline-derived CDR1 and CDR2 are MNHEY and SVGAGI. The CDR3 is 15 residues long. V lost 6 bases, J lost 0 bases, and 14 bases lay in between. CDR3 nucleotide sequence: TGTGCCAGCAGGGTAACAGGGATAACTAACTATGGCTACACCTTC. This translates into CASRVTGITNYGYTF.

CDR3: CASSGLRGSREQYF. CDR3 nucleotides: TGTGCCAGCAGTGGTCTACGGGGATCGCGGGAGCAGTACTTC. The rearrangement joins TRBV6-1 to TRBJ2-7; TRBD2 is a possible D gene (5 bases). This CDR3 comprises 14 residues. Trimming removed 4 bases at V and 7 bases at J, with 17 bases between. Germline assignment: CDR1 MNHNS and CDR2 SASEGT.